This entry features one T cell receptor beta chain sequence. The data are from a study of shared T cell receptors in the human thymus. Repertoires were generated with immunoSEQ multiplex PCR, while TCRdb's copy carries only in-frame clones and drops some. The table shows hundreds of thousands of clones, with around 82% occurring only once. The CDR3 totals 13 residues. Per the germline V gene, CDR1 is GTSNPN and CDR2 is SVGIG (reference sequence). V lost 5 bases to trimming and J lost 6 bases; unmatched junction nucleotides: 3. These sequences were also reported in another study, on human thymus T cells. As reported in that work: Donors were healthy Finnish babies undergoing corrective operations for congenital heart defects. Surgeons resected thymus tissue during corrective heart surgery. Apparent skewing of V and J gene usage characterized both thymic and blood repertoires.

The sequencing input was thymocytes. The chain combines TRBV30 with TRBJ2-7; 14 nucleotides align to TRBD2. This sequence originates from a boy younger than two with a congenital heart defect. The CDR3 sequence: CAWGTSGSPEQYF. In DNA form, the CDR3 reads TGTGCCTGGGGGACTAGCGGGAGTCCCGAGCAGTACTTC.